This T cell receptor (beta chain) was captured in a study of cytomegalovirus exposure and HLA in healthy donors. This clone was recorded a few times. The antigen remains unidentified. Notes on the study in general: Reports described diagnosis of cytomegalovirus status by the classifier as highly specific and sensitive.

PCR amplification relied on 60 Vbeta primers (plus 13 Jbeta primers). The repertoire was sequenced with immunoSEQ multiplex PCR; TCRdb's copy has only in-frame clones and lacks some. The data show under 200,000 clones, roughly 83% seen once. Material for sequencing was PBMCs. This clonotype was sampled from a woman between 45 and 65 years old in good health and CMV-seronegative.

CDR3 amino acids: CASSEASTEKLFF. CDR3 coding DNA: TGTGCCAGCAGTGAAGCCTCGACAGAGAAACTGTTTTTT. The chain couples TRBV6-1 to TRBJ1-4, with D perhaps TRBD1 (5 bases). Trimming shortened V by 0 bases and J by 11 bases, and 10 bases separated the two germline ends. This CDR3 spans 13 amino acids. The germline V gene encodes CDR1 MNHNS and CDR2 SASEGT.